This TCR beta chain was identified during a study of blood T cell repertoires in COVID-19. Here immunoSEQ multiplex PCR was the method, and the copy in TCRdb shows in-frame clones only, minus some. Of about 160,000 clones listed, 85% to 90% were seen once; the top ten hold 10%. This receptor was taken from a woman in her sixties or seventies with COVID-19, enrolled during active disease. Sample: peripheral blood.

CDR3 sequence (DNA): TGTGCCAGTAGTACGGGACACCGAAATCAGCCCCAGCATTTT. It specifies CASSTGHRNQPQHF. The chain links TRBV19 to TRBJ1-5, with a weak D call TRBD1 (6 bases). The CDR3 extends over 14 amino acids. In germline, CDR1 is LNHDA, CDR2 SQIVND (reference sequence). Trimming left V 4 bases short and J 4 bases short, with 11 bases between. The entire variable domain, with the rest obtained from reference TRBV19 and TRBJ1-5, is as follows: DGGITQSPKYLFRKEGQNVTLSCEQNLNHDAMYWYRQDPGQGLRLIYYSQIVNDFQKGDIAEGYSVSREKKESFPLTVTSAQKNPTAFYLCASSTGHRNQPQHFGDGTRLSIL.